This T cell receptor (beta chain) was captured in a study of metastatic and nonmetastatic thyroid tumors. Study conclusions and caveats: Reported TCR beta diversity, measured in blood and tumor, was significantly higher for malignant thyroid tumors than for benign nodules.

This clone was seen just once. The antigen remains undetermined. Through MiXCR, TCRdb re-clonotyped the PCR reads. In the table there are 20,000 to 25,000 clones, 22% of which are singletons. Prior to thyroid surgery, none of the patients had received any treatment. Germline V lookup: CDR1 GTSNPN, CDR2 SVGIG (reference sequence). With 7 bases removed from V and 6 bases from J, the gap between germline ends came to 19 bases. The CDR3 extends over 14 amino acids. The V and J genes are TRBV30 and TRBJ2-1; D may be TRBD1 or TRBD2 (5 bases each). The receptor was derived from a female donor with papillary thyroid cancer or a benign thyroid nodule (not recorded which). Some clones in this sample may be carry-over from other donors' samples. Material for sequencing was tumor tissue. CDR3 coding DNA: TGTGCCTTCCCCCTTAGGGGAGCCAGCAATGAGCAGTTCTTC. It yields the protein CAFPLRGASNEQFF.